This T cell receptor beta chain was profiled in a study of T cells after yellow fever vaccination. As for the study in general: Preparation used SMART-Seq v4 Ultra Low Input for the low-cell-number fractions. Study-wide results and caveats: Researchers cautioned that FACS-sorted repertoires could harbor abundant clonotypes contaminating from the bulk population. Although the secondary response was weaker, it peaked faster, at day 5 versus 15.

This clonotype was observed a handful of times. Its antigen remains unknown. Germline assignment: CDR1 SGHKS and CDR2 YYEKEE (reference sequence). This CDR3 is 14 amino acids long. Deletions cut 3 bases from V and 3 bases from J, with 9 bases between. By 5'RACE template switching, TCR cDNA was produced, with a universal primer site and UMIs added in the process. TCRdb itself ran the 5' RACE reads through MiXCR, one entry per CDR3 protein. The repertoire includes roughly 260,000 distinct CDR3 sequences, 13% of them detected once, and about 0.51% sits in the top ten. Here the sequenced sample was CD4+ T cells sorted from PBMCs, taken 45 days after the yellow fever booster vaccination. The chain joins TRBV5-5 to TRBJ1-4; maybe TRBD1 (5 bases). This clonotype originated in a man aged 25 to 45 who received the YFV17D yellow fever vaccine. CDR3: CASSSGTPNEKLFF. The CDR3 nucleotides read TGTGCCAGCAGCTCCGGGACTCCTAATGAAAAACTGTTTTTT.